The rows below give T cell receptor beta chains drawn from one sample of a study of identical twins. MiXCR was run by TCRdb on the 5' RACE reads, yielding one entry per CDR3 protein. This sample carries around 670,000 distinct CDR3 sequences, 6.1% of them seen once, and the ten largest clones take under 2%. The sequenced sample was naive T cells sorted from blood. These TCRs come from a man aged 18 to 30 in good health. Both conserved end residues are part of each CDR3. Each record gives: clone size, J gene, V gene, D gene, CDR3 protein, CDR3 DNA. A D gene is named only where the DNA matches it firmly. Clone size is stated in some rows and not others, as once, few, many or a class when expanded.

NA,TRBJ2-5,TRBV15,NA,CATSRDLTPRETQYF,TGTGCCACCAGCAGAGACCTTACCCCGAGGGAGACCCAGTACTTC
many,TRBJ1-1,TRBV12-3/TRBV12-4,TRBD1,CASSSGQGVNTEAFF,TGTGCCAGCAGTTCGGGACAGGGAGTGAACACTGAAGCTTTCTTT
many,TRBJ1-2,TRBV7-6,NA,CASSIGSPNYGYTF,TGTGCCAGCAGCATTGGCAGCCCTAACTATGGCTACACCTTC
many,TRBJ2-1,TRBV20-1,NA,CSARSSLGDNEQFF,TGCAGTGCTAGATCCTCCTTGGGGGACAATGAGCAGTTCTTC
few,TRBJ1-2,TRBV6-1,TRBD1,CASSEAGQLVHGYTF,TGTGCCAGCAGTGAAGCGGGACAGCTTGTTCATGGCTACACCTTC
many,TRBJ1-1,TRBV5-1,TRBD1,CASSHPGGGLDTEAFF,TGCGCCAGCAGCCACCCAGGGGGCGGATTGGACACTGAAGCTTTCTTT
many,TRBJ2-3,TRBV10-3,TRBD1,CAIRDRVSTDTQYF,TGTGCCATCAGGGACAGGGTCAGCACAGATACGCAGTATTTT
few,TRBJ2-5,TRBV7-9,NA,CASSSDSRGQETQYF,TGTGCCAGCAGCTCAGATTCCCGGGGACAAGAGACCCAGTACTTC
many,TRBJ2-3,TRBV28,TRBD2,CASSLSGSLAGDLSDTQYF,TGTGCCAGCAGTCTATCGGGGAGCTTAGCGGGAGACTTGTCAGATACGCAGTATTTT
NA,TRBJ2-3,TRBV20-1,TRBD2,CSAPGTRDTQYF,TGCAGTGCTCCCGGGACTAGAGATACGCAGTATTTT
few,TRBJ2-6,TRBV27,NA,CASSFGAGAGANVLTF,TGTGCCAGCAGTTTTGGTGCGGGCGCAGGGGCCAACGTCCTGACTTTC
many,TRBJ1-1,TRBV29-1,NA,CSVVGFSTRPPAFF,TGCAGCGTTGTGGGTTTCTCTACACGCCCACCGGCTTTCTTT
many,TRBJ2-3,TRBV20-1,NA,CSARTGYTDTQYF,TGCAGTGCCCGGACTGGCTACACAGATACGCAGTATTTT
many,TRBJ2-4,TRBV27,NA,CASSSRQAKNIQYF,TGTGCCAGCAGTTCAAGGCAAGCCAAAAACATTCAGTACTTC
many,TRBJ1-4,TRBV7-2,NA,CASSLDWRKLFF,TGTGCCAGCAGCTTAGATTGGCGAAAACTGTTTTTT
few,TRBJ1-1,TRBV6-5,NA,CASSIGPGEAFF,TGTGCCAGCAGTATCGGCCCAGGGGAAGCTTTCTTT
few,TRBJ2-5,TRBV24-1,NA,CATSDGTLGGETQYF,TGTGCCACCAGTGACGGGACGTTAGGGGGAGAGACCCAGTACTTC
many,TRBJ1-1,TRBV12-3/TRBV12-4,NA,CASSSASRVNTEAFF,TGTGCCAGCAGTTCGGCCTCCAGGGTGAACACTGAAGCTTTCTTT
many,TRBJ2-1,TRBV20-1,TRBD2,CSARGLAGGPSYNEQFF,TGCAGTGCTAGGGGACTAGCGGGAGGGCCCTCCTACAATGAGCAGTTCTTC
NA,TRBJ1-2,TRBV28,TRBD1,CASSHGQGVGDFRYTF,TGTGCCAGCAGTCACGGACAGGGTGTCGGCGACTTCCGCTACACCTTC
many,TRBJ2-7,TRBV4-1,TRBD1,CASSQEGTGKHEQYF,TGCGCCAGCAGCCAAGAGGGGACAGGGAAGCACGAGCAGTACTTC
many,TRBJ2-7,TRBV5-1,TRBD2,CASSLDPSGRGGSYEQYF,TGCGCCAGCAGCTTGGATCCTAGCGGGAGGGGAGGGTCCTACGAGCAGTACTTC
many,TRBJ2-2,TRBV29-1,NA,CSVSDNTGELFF,TGCAGCGTTTCGGATAACACCGGGGAGCTGTTTTTT
NA,TRBJ1-5,TRBV30,TRBD1,CAWSGGQGTQPQHF,TGTGCCTGGAGTGGGGGACAGGGGACCCAGCCCCAGCATTTT
few,TRBJ2-3,TRBV29-1,NA,CSVAQTTGVGGTQYF,TGCAGCGTTGCTCAGACTACGGGGGTAGGTGGTACGCAGTATTTT
NA,TRBJ2-1,TRBV11-2,TRBD2,CASSLGPSGNSEQFF,TGTGCCAGCAGCTTAGGTCCTAGCGGCAACTCTGAGCAGTTCTTC
few,TRBJ2-3,TRBV6-1,TRBD1,CASSSGTGYTDTQYF,TGTGCCAGCAGCTCCGGGACAGGATACACAGATACGCAGTATTTT
few,TRBJ1-6,TRBV12-3/TRBV12-4,NA,CASSRTGAYNSPLHF,TGTGCCAGCAGCCGAACCGGGGCCTACAATTCACCCCTCCACTTT
few,TRBJ1-2,TRBV28,TRBD1,CASSQGQVALYTF,TGTGCCAGCAGTCAGGGACAGGTCGCTCTATACACCTTC
few,TRBJ2-7,TRBV19,NA,CASSTTRGDEQYF,TGTGCCAGTAGTACCACTAGAGGGGACGAGCAGTACTTC
many,TRBJ2-1,TRBV12-3/TRBV12-4,NA,CASSPVADNEQFF,TGTGCCAGCAGCCCCGTAGCGGACAATGAGCAGTTCTTC
many,TRBJ2-5,TRBV4-1,NA,CASSQGPTVETQYF,TGCGCCAGCAGCCAAGGGCCAACGGTGGAGACCCAGTACTTC
few,TRBJ2-1,TRBV19,NA,CASTVFYRYNEQFF,TGTGCCAGCACCGTGTTCTATCGTTATAATGAGCAGTTCTTC
many,TRBJ2-1,TRBV20-1,NA,CSARDQDAAGYEQFF,TGCAGTGCTAGAGATCAAGACGCGGCGGGGTATGAGCAGTTCTTC
few,TRBJ2-6,TRBV6-5,NA,CASSYGTLGGANVLTF,TGTGCCAGCAGTTACGGGACCTTGGGTGGGGCCAACGTCCTGACTTTC
many,TRBJ2-7,TRBV4-3,TRBD2,CASSQEISREGCEQYF,TGCGCCAGCAGCCAAGAGATCTCCCGGGAGGGCTGCGAGCAGTACTTC
few,TRBJ2-5,TRBV15,TRBD2,CATGLAEETQYF,TGTGCCACGGGACTAGCGGAAGAGACCCAGTACTTC
few,TRBJ1-5,TRBV6-1,NA,CASSEISPSNQPQHF,TGTGCCAGCAGTGAGATCAGCCCATCCAATCAGCCCCAGCATTTT
many,TRBJ1-2,TRBV20-1,NA,CSAPLGTDGYTF,TGCAGTGCGCCTCTGGGGACGGATGGCTACACCTTC
few,TRBJ2-5,TRBV12-3/TRBV12-4,TRBD2,CASRGTSGRQETQYF,TGTGCCAGCAGAGGGACTAGCGGACGACAAGAGACCCAGTACTTC
NA,TRBJ2-3,TRBV7-2,NA,CASSLRERGADTQYF,TGTGCCAGCAGCTTGCGGGAGAGGGGGGCAGATACGCAGTATTTT
many,TRBJ1-6,TRBV27,NA,CASSWGGEVNSPLHF,TGTGCCAGCAGTTGGGGAGGGGAGGTGAATTCACCCCTCCACTTT
NA,TRBJ1-5,TRBV19,NA,CASSRRIPWEDQPQHF,TGTGCCAGTAGTAGGCGAATCCCATGGGAGGATCAGCCCCAGCATTTT
few,TRBJ2-3,TRBV29-1,NA,CSETRTDTQYF,TGCAGCGAAACCCGCACAGATACGCAGTATTTT
many,TRBJ2-2,TRBV4-2,TRBD1,CASSQTPGTAYTGELFF,TGTGCCAGCAGCCAAACTCCCGGGACAGCTTACACCGGGGAGCTGTTTTTT